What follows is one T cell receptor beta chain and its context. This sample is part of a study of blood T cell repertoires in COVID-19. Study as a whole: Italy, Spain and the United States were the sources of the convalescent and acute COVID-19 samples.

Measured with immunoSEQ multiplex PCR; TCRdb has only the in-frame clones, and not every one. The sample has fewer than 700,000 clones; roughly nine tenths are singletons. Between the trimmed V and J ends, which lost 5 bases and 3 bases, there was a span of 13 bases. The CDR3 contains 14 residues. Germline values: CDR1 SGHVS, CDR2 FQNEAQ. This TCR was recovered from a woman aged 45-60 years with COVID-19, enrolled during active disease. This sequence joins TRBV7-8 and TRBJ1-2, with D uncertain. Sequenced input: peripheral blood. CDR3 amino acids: CASSRGSSDYGYTF. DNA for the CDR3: TGTGCCAGCAGCCGAGGGAGCTCCGACTATGGCTACACCTTC.